This T cell receptor beta chain was sequenced during a study of cytomegalovirus exposure and HLA in healthy donors. Overall study context: Unique TCR beta sequences numbering approximately 100 million came from about 179 million T cells in an earlier analysis.

PCR amplification relied on 60 Vbeta primers (plus 13 Jbeta primers). The repertoire was sequenced with immunoSEQ multiplex PCR; TCRdb's copy has only in-frame clones and lacks some. Of 85,000 to 110,000 clones listed, 76% were seen once; the top ten hold under 13%. This CDR3 is 11 amino acids long. The germline V gene encodes CDR1 MDHEN and CDR2 SYDVKM. Between the trimmed V and J ends, which lost 5 bases and 3 bases, there was a span of 5 bases. About this clone: Its antigen remains unknown.

Findings and limits, study-wide: As a later analysis showed, a missense DCLRE1C variant was linked to trimming of TCR beta V- and J-genes. The study designated about 160 TCR beta chains cytomegalovirus-associated.

The receptor was derived from a woman under 30 in good health and CMV-seropositive. The chain combines TRBV28 with TRBJ2-7; D call uncertain. The sequencing sample was made of PBMCs. The CDR3 reads CASSQNYEQYF. The CDR3 coding sequence is TGTGCCAGCAGTCAGAACTACGAGCAGTACTTC. Drawing the rest from reference TRBV28 and TRBJ2-7, the complete variable domain is DVKVTQSSRYLVKRTGEKVFLECVQDMDHENMFWYRQDPGLGLRLIYFSYDVKMKEKGDIPEGYSVSREKKERFSLILESASTNQTSMYLCASSQNYEQYFGPGTRLTVT.